This T cell receptor beta chain appears in the sequencing data of a study of blood T cell repertoires in COVID-19. Profiling relied on immunoSEQ multiplex PCR, and the TCRdb table lists in-frame clones only, not all of them. The data contain over 150,000 clones, 65% to 85% of them singletons. Allocation to cohorts depended on clinical history reported by the participants. This TCR came from a woman aged 25-40 years who had recovered from COVID-19. Specimen: PBMCs or T cells enriched from blood (not recorded which).

The CDR3 region has the DNA TGTGCCAGCAGGGCTAGACAGGGGGCGCGTAATGAGCAGTTCTTC. It encodes CASRARQGARNEQFF. The chain joins TRBV6-5 to TRBJ2-1; TRBD1 matches at 10 bases. This CDR3 spans 15 amino acids. With 6 bases clipped from V and 7 bases from J, the junction kept 9 bases outside the gene matches. In germline, CDR1 is MNHEY, CDR2 SVGAGI.